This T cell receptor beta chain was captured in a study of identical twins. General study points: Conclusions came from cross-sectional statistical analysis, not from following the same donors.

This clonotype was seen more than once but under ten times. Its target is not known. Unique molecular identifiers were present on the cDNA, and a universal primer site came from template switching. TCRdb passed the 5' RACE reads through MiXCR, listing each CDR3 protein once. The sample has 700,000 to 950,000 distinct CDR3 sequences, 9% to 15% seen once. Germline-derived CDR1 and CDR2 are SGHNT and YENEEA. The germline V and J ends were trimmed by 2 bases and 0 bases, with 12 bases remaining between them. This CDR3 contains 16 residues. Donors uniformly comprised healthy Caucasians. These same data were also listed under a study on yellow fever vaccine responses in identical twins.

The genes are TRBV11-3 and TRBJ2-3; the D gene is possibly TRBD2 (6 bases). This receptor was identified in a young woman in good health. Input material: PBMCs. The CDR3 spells CASSLRTLASTDTQYF. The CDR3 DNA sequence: TGTGCCAGCAGCTTAAGGACCCTAGCGAGCACAGATACGCAGTATTTT. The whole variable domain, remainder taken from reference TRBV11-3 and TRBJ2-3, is EAGVVQSPRYKIIEKKQPVAFWCNPISGHNTLYWYLQNLGQGPELLIRYENEEAVDDSQLPKDRFSAERLKGVDSTLKIQPAELGDSAVYLCASSLRTLASTDTQYFGPGTRLTVL.